This TCR beta chain was sequenced in a study of PD-L1 blockade in urothelial cancer. Produced via immunoSEQ multiplex PCR; TCRdb's table is partial and in-frame only. Here the sample spans roughly 87,000 clones, about 90% being singletons. The time point was: pretreatment peripheral blood. This specimen was PBMCs, taken around atezolizumab (anti-PD-L1) treatment. The receptor comes from a woman over 75 with urothelial cancer.

As DNA, the CDR3 is TGTGCCAGCAGTTACTCGCCTCGGGGGAACACTGAAGCTTTCTTT. It yields the protein CASSYSPRGNTEAFF. The chain couples TRBV6-6 to TRBJ1-1; no reliable D call. Germline loops: CDR1 MNHNY, CDR2 SVGAGI (reference sequence). The germline V and J ends were trimmed by 0 bases and 1 base, with 9 bases remaining between them. The CDR3 is 15 amino acids.